This TCR beta chain stems from a study of blood T cell repertoires in COVID-19. At the level of the study: The origin of the acute and convalescent COVID-19 samples was the United States, Italy and Spain.

Only in-frame clones appear in the TCRdb table, and some are missing; sequencing was by immunoSEQ multiplex PCR. The data show about 110,000 clones, 60% to 80% seen once. The TCR was taken from a human donor with acute or convalescent COVID-19. The donor label of this sample is uncertain. The sequencing input was peripheral blood.

The CDR3 here is CATSDTGSSNYGYTF. CDR3 in DNA: TGTGCCACCAGTGACACAGGGAGCTCTAACTATGGCTACACCTTC. The chain has TRBV24-1 and TRBJ1-2; D may be TRBD1 (6 bases). This CDR3 comprises 15 residues. Trimming stripped 4 bases from V and 0 bases from J, with 11 bases between. CDR1 KGHDR and CDR2 SFDVKD come from the germline V gene.